The sequence of this T cell receptor (beta chain) was determined in a study of T-cell reconstitution after alpha-beta-depleted transplantation in children. Findings and limits, study-wide: Some patients showed high day-60 TCRbeta diversity, which derived from surviving recipient T cells and thymic progenitors. T-cell numbers and diversity one year post-transplant derived largely from freshly generated T cells. About two months after transplant, alpha-beta T cells reportedly came from several hundred expanded graft clones.

The library targeted TCRbeta and was prepared with unique molecular identifiers. TCRdb called the PCR reads again in MiXCR, with one record for every CDR3 protein. The repertoire holds 200,000 to 300,000 distinct CDR3 sequences, with under 30% as singletons. This CDR3 comprises 16 residues. CDR1 SGHKS and CDR2 YYEKEE come from the germline V gene (reference sequence). The V and J ends lost 2 bases and 4 bases respectively, with 17 bases between them. With regard to this clonotype: Its antigen is unidentified.

The chain couples TRBV5-5 to TRBJ2-3; a weak D match, TRBD2 (6 bases). The sequence came from a female patient aged 2-15 years who had a stem cell transplant for congenital amegakaryocytic thrombocytopenia, so the T cells may come from the graft donor. The starting material was PBMCs, mostly from graft donor cells, obtained 360 days after TCRalphabeta/CD19-depleted stem cell transplant. In DNA form, the CDR3 reads TGTGCCAGCAGCTTCGGGTGGCGGGATCCCCCAGATACGCAGTATTTT. This codes for CASSFGWRDPPDTQYF.